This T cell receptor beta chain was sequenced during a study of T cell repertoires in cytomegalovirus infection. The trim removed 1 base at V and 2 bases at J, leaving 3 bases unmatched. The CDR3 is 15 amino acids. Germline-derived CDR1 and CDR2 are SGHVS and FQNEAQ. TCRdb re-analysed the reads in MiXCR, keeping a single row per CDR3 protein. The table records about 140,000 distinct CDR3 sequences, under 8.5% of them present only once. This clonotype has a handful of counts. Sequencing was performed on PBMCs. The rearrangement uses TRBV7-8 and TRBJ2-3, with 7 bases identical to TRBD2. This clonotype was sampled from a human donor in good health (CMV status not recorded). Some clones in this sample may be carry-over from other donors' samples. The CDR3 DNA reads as TGTGCCAGCAGCTTAGGGACTAGTACCACAGATACGCAGTATTTT. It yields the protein CASSLGTSTTDTQYF.